This TCR beta chain comes out of a study of shared clonotypes between healthy human individuals. How the authors handled the data: Sequence data from immunoSEQ were junction-only and lacked quality scores; consequently, filtering differed. Clones were read by immunoSEQ multiplex PCR, and TCRdb kept only the in-frame ones, dropping some. That table supplies the V and J calls and clone size; D and trimming were determined from the DNA. The sample records about 680,000 clones, 60% to 75% being singletons. This CDR3 contains 14 residues. V was pared by 4 bases and J by 1 base, with 1 base of the junction left unmatched. The germline CDR1 and CDR2 sequences are LNHDA and SQIVND (reference sequence). Donors included only healthy HIV-negative adults lacking recent acute infections or vaccinations.

Sequenced input: memory CD4+ T cells sorted from blood. This sample's subset: CD45RA-negative fraction. The receptor's source is a woman under 40 in good health. The chain carries TRBV19 and TRBJ2-5; the match to TRBD1 covers 9 bases. DNA of the CDR3: TGTGCCAGTAGTACGGACAGGGGCCAAGAGACCCAGTACTTC. This gives the protein CASSTDRGQETQYF.